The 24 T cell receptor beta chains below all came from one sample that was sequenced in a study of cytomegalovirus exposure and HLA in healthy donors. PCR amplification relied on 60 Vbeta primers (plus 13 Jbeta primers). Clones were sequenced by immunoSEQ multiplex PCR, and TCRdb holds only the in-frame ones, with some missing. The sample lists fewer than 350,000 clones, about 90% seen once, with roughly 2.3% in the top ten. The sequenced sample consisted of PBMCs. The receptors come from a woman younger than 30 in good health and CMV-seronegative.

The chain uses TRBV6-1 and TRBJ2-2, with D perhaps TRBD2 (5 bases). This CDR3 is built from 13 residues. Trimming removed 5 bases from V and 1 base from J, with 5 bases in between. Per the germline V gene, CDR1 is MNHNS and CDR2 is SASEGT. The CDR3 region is CASSRGNTGELFF. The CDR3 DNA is TGTGCCAGCAGTCGGGGGAACACCGGGGAGCTGTTTTTT.

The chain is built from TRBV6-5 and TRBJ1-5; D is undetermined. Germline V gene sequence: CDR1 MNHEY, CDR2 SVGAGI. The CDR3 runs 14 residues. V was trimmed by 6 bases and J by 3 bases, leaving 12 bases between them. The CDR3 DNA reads TGTGCCAGCAGCCAGGCGGGAGCCAATCAGCCCCAGCATTTT. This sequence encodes CASSQAGANQPQHF.

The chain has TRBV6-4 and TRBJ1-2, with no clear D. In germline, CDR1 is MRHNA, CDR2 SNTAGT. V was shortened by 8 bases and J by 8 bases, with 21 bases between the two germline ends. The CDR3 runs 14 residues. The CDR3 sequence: CASVLVPVNSGYTF. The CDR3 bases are TGTGCCAGCGTCCTAGTCCCTGTAAATTCCGGCTACACCTTC.

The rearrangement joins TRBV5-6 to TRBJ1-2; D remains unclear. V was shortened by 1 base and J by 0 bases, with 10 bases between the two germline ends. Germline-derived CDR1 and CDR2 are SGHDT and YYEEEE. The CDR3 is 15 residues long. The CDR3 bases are TGTGCCAGCAGCTTGTTGGCTCCCGCTAACTATGGCTACACCTTC. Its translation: CASSLLAPANYGYTF.

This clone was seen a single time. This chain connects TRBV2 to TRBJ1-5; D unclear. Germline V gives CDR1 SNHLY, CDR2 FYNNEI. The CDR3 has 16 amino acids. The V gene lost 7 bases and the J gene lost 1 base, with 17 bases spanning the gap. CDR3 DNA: TGTGCCAGCACCCCGGGAGGGATGGCAAGCAATCAGCCCCAGCATTTT. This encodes CASTPGGMASNQPQHF.

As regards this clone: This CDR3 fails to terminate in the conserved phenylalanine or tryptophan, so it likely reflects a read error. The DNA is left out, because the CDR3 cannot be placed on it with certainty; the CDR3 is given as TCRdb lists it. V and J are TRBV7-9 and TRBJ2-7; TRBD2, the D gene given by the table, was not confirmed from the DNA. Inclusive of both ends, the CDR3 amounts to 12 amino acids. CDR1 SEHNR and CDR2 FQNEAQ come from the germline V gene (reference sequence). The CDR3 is CASSAPGLAGDY.

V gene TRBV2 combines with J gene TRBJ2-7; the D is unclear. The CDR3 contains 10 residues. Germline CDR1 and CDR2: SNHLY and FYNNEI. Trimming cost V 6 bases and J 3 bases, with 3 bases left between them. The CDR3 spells CASSFYEQYF. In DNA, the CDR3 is TGTGCCAGCAGCTTCTACGAGCAGTACTTC.

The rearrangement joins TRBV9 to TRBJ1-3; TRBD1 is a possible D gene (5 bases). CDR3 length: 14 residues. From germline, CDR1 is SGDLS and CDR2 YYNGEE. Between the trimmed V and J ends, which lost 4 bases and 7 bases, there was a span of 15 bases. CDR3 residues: CASSLDSIRNTIYF. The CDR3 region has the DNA TGTGCCAGCAGCCTCGACAGTATTCGCAACACCATATATTTT. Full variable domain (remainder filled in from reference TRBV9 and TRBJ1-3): DSGVTQTPKHLITATGQRVTLRCSPRSGDLSVYWYQQSLDQGLQFLIQYYNGEERAKGNILERFSAQQFPDLHSELNLSSLELGDSALYFCASSLDSIRNTIYFGEGSWLTVV.

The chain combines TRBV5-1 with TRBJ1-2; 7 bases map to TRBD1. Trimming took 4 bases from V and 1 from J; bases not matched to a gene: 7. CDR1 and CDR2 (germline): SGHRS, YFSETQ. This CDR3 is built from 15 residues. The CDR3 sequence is CASSIGTADNYGYTF. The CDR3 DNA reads TGCGCCAGCAGCATAGGGACAGCAGATAACTATGGCTACACCTTC.

The CDR3 spells CASRSTGTGLSGANVLTF. CDR3 coding DNA: TGTGCCAGCCGCAGCACGGGGACAGGCCTCTCTGGGGCCAACGTCCTGACTTTC. This rearrangement joins TRBV2 to TRBJ2-6, with TRBD1 identical over 8 bases. The CDR3 runs 18 residues. V trimming: 8 bases; J trimming: 0 bases; junction bases outside the gene matches: 12. Germline V gene lookup returns CDR1 SNHLY and CDR2 FYNNEI.

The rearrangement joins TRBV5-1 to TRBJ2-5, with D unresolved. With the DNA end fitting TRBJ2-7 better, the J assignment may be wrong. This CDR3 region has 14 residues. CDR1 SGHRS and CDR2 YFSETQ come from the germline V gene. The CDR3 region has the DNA TGCGCCAGCAGCGAGACCAGGCAATCCTACGAGCAGTACTTC. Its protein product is CASSETRQSYEQYF.

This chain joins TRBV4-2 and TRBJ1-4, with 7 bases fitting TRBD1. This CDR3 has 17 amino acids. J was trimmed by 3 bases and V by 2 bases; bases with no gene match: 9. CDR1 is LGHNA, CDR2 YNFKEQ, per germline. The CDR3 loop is CASSQSERGLANEKLFF. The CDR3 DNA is TGTGCCAGCAGCCAATCGGAGAGGGGGCTGGCTAATGAAAAACTGTTTTTT.

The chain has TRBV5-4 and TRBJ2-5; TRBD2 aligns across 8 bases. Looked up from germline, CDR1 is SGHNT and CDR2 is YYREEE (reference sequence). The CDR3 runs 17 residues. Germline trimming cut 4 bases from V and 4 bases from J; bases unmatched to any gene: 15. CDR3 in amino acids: CASSPAGSGGRGETQYF. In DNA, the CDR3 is TGTGCCAGCAGCCCTGCCGGGAGCGGGGGCCGGGGAGAGACCCAGTACTTC.

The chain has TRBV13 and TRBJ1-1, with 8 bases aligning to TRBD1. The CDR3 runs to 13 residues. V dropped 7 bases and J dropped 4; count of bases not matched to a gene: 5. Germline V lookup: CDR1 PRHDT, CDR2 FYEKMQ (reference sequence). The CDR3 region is CASTQGAATEAFF. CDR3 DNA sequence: TGTGCCAGCACCCAGGGGGCGGCCACTGAAGCTTTCTTT.

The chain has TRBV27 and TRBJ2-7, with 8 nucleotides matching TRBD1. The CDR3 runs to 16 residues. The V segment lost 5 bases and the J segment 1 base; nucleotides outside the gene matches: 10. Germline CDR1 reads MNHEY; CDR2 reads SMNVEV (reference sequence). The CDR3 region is CASSLLRTGRSYEQYF. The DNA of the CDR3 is TGTGCCAGCAGTCTCTTGAGGACAGGGCGTTCCTACGAGCAGTACTTC.

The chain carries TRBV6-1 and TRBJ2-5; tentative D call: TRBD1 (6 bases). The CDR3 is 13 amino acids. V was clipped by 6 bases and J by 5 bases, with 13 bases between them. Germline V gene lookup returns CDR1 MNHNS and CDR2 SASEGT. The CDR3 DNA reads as TGTGCCAGCAGCTACACAGGGTTTGAGACCCAGTACTTC. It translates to CASSYTGFETQYF.

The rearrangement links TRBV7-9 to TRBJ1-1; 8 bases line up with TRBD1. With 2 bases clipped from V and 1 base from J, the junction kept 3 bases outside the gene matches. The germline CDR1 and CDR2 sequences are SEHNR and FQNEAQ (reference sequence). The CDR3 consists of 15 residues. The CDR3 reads CASSLKGQGNTEAFF. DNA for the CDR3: TGTGCCAGCAGCTTAAAAGGACAGGGGAACACTGAAGCTTTCTTT.

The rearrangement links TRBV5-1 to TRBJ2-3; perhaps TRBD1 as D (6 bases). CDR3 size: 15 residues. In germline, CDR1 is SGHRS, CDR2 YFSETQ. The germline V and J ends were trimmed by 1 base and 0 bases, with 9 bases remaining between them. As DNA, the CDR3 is TGCGCCAGCAGCTTGTTGAGGGGGAGCACAGATACGCAGTATTTT. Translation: CASSLLRGSTDTQYF.

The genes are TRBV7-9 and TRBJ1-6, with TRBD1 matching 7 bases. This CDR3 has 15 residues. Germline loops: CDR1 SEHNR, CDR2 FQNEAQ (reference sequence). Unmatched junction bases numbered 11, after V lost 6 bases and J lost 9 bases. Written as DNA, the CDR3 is TGTGCCAGCAGTCCCCCACGAGGGGGCAGTTCACCCCTCCACTTT. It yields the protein CASSPPRGGSSPLHF.

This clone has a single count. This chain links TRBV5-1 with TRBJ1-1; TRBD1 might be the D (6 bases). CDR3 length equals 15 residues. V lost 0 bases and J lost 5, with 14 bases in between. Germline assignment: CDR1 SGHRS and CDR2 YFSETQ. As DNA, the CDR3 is TGCGCCAGCAGCTTGGTGGCGGGGGGCCGGACTGAAGCTTTCTTT. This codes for CASSLVAGGRTEAFF. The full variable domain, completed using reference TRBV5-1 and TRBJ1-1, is KAGVTQTPRYLIKTRGQQVTLSCSPISGHRSVSWYQQTPGQGLQFLFEYFSETQRNKGNFPGRFSGRQFSNSRSEMNVSTLELGDSALYLCASSLVAGGRTEAFFGQGTRLTVV.

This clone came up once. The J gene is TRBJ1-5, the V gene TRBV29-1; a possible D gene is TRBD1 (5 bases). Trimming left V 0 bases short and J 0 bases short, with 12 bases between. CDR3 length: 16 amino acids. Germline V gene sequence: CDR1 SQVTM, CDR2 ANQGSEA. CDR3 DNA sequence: TGCAGCGTTGAAGATAATCGGGACTGTAGCAATCAGCCCCAGCATTTT. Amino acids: CSVEDNRDCSNQPQHF.

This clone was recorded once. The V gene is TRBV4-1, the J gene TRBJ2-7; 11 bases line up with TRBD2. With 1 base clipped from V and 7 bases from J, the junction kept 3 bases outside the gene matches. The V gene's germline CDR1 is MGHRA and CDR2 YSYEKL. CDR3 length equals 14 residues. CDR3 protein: CASSQGLAGPEQYF. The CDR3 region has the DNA TGCGCCAGCAGCCAAGGACTAGCGGGGCCTGAGCAGTACTTC.

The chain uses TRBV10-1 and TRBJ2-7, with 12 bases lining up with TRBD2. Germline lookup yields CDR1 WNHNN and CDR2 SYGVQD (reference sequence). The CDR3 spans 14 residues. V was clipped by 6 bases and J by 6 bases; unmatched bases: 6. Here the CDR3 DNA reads TGCGCCAGCAGCCCAAAACTAGCGGGGGGCGAGCAGTACTTC. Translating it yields CASSPKLAGGEQYF.

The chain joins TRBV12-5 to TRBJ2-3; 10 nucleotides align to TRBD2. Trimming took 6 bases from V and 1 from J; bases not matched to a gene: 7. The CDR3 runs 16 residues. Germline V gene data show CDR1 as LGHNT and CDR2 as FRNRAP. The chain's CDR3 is CASGTASGGRTDTQYF. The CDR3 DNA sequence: TGTGCTAGTGGGACGGCTAGCGGGGGCCGCACAGATACGCAGTATTTT. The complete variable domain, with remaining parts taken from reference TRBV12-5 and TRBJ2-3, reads DARVTQTPRHKVTEMGQEVTMRCQPILGHNTVFWYRQTMMQGLELLAYFRNRAPLDDSGMPKDRFSAEMPDATLATLKIQPSEPRDSAVYFCASGTASGGRTDTQYFGPGTRLTVL.